The rows below give T cell receptor beta chains drawn from one sample of a study of cytomegalovirus exposure and HLA in healthy donors. Assay: immunoSEQ multiplex PCR; the TCRdb copy retains only in-frame clones and omits some. The sample's table shows fewer than 70,000 clones. The sequencing input was PBMCs. The receptor set was obtained from a man aged 25 to 40 in good health and CMV-seropositive. Each CDR3 is given with its conserved first and last residue. A D gene is named only where the DNA matches it firmly.

j_call v_call d_call cdr3_aa cdr3_nt
TRBJ1-3 TRBV5-4 TRBD1 CASENRGSGNTIYF TGTGCCAGCGAGAACAGGGGCTCTGGAAACACCATATATTTT
TRBJ1-2 TRBV6-1 - CASSVEPGISYGYTF TGTGCCAGCAGTGTCGAACCCGGGATCTCTTATGGCTACACCTTC
TRBJ2-5 TRBV20-1 - CSATRETQYF TGCAGTGCTACCCGAGAGACCCAGTACTTC
TRBJ1-1 TRBV4-2 TRBD1 CASSQEVQGAVSTEAFF TGTGCCAGCAGCCAAGAGGTCCAGGGGGCTGTTAGCACTGAAGCTTTCTTT
TRBJ1-1 TRBV10-3 TRBD1 CAISEGTGSEAFF TGTGCCATCAGTGAAGGGACAGGCTCTGAAGCTTTCTTT
TRBJ2-2 TRBV4-2 - CASSQGTVINSGELFF TGTGCCAGCAGCCAAGGGACAGTTATTAACTCCGGGGAGCTGTTTTTT
TRBJ2-1 TRBV6-5 TRBD2 CASSYSAGGAYNEQFF TGTGCCAGCAGTTACTCGGCGGGGGGGGCATACAATGAGCAGTTCTTC
TRBJ2-3 TRBV27 TRBD2 CASSSGWGSLAGGDVDTQYF TGTGCCAGCAGTTCCGGGTGGGGCTCTCTAGCGGGAGGGGATGTAGATACGCAGTATTTT
TRBJ2-7 TRBV9 TRBD1 CASSVALRRTGVNYEQYF TGTGCCAGCAGCGTAGCTCTTCGTCGGACAGGGGTTAACTACGAGCAGTACTTC
TRBJ1-4 TRBV15 TRBD1 CATSRDQIGGFNEKLFF TGTGCCACCAGCAGGGATCAAATAGGGGGCTTCAATGAAAAACTGTTTTTT
TRBJ1-5 TRBV4-1 - CASSPWDSLNQPQHF TGCGCCAGCAGCCCATGGGACTCACTCAATCAGCCCCAGCATTTT
TRBJ1-5 TRBV30 - CAWARDAAESQPQHF TGTGCCTGGGCGCGAGACGCGGCAGAATCACAGCCCCAGCATTTT
TRBJ1-1 TRBV5-1 - CASSLSPWTEAFF TGCGCCAGCAGCTTGAGTCCATGGACAGAAGCTTTCTTT
TRBJ2-7 TRBV19 TRBD2 CASSLAGGPYEQYF TGTGCCAGTAGTCTAGCGGGGGGACCATACGAGCAGTACTTC
TRBJ2-3 TRBV29-1 TRBD1 CSVRGRDRAPDTQYF TGCAGCGTTAGGGGGAGGGACAGGGCCCCAGATACGCAGTATTTT
TRBJ1-5 TRBV5-1 TRBD1 CASSTGQGEGQPQHF TGCGCCAGCAGCACCGGACAGGGCGAAGGTCAGCCCCAGCATTTT
TRBJ1-6 TRBV6-5 - CASSYAKGGNSPLHF TGTGCCAGCAGTTACGCCAAGGGAGGTAATTCACCCCTCCACTTT
TRBJ1-2 TRBV4-2 - CASSQDGPFGYTF TGTGCCAGCAGCCAAGATGGGCCATTTGGCTACACCTTC
TRBJ2-7 TRBV7-2 TRBD2 CASSLVWGGLSYEQYF TGTGCCAGCAGCTTAGTTTGGGGGGGTCTTTCCTACGAGCAGTACTTC
TRBJ1-6 TRBV4-1 - CASSQTDYYNSPLHF TGCGCCAGCAGCCAGACTGACTACTATAATTCACCCCTCCACTTT
TRBJ2-7 TRBV30 TRBD1 CAWSSGGGVIYEQYF TGTGCCTGGAGCTCAGGGGGCGGGGTGATATACGAGCAGTACTTC
TRBJ1-5 TRBV2 - CASSAQVGYNQPQHF TGTGCCAGCAGTGCCCAGGTAGGCTACAATCAGCCCCAGCATTTT
TRBJ2-4 TRBV13 TRBD1 CASSASGTGTFLAKNIQYF TGTGCCAGCAGCGCATCCGGGACAGGGACCTTTTTGGCCAAAAACATTCAGTACTTC
TRBJ2-5 TRBV7-2 - CASSVGPQYF TGTGCAAGCAGCGTAGGGCCCCAGTACTTC
TRBJ2-7 TRBV15 - CATSRDVGYEQYF TGTGCCACCAGCAGAGATGTCGGCTACGAGCAGTACTTC
TRBJ2-7 TRBV4-2 TRBD2 CASSQDPGGEQYF TGTGCCAGCAGCCAAGATCCGGGGGGCGAGCAGTACTTC
TRBJ1-2 TRBV29-1 - CSVLATVTGYTF TGCAGCGTTCTAGCGACAGTGACTGGCTACACCTTC
TRBJ2-7 TRBV4-1 TRBD1 CASRIRQGKYEQYF TGCGCCAGCAGAATAAGACAGGGGAAGTACGAGCAGTACTTC
TRBJ2-5 TRBV4-1 - CASSQAGHMQETQYF TGCGCCAGCAGCCAAGCCGGACACATGCAAGAGACCCAGTACTTC
TRBJ1-5 TRBV29-1 - CSVQSGRGQPQHF TGCAGCGTGCAATCAGGCCGTGGGCAGCCCCAGCATTTT
TRBJ2-7 TRBV7-8 TRBD2 CASSLAGLAGVIAYEQYF TGTGCCAGCAGCTTAGCGGGACTAGCGGGAGTAATTGCCTACGAGCAGTACTTC
TRBJ1-1 TRBV25-1 TRBD1 CASTRQGATTEAFF TGTGCCAGCACCCGACAGGGGGCGACCACTGAAGCTTTCTTT
TRBJ1-2 TRBV5-8 TRBD1 CASSGRDRGPDYGYTF TGTGCCAGCAGCGGCCGGGACAGGGGGCCGGACTATGGCTACACCTTC
TRBJ1-1 TRBV28 - CASSAGGFFPEAFF TGTGCCAGCAGTGCCGGAGGGTTTTTCCCTGAAGCTTTCTTT
TRBJ2-3 TRBV27 - CASSFMRGDGTDTQYF TGTGCCAGCAGTTTTATGCGGGGAGATGGCACAGATACGCAGTATTTT
TRBJ1-4 TRBV4-1 TRBD1 CASSQDPPGGLEKLFF TGCGCCAGCAGCCAAGATCCTCCAGGGGGCTTAGAAAAACTGTTTTTT
TRBJ2-5 TRBV6-6 - CASSPGGGRKGAQYF TGTGCCAGCAGTCCGGGGGGTGGGCGGAAGGGGGCCCAGTACTTC
TRBJ1-6 TRBV5-1 - CASSTGGVRSPLHF TGCGCCAGCAGCACCGGGGGAGTTCGATCACCCCTCCACTTT
TRBJ1-6 TRBV27 TRBD1 CASSLSSSGAGTGNSPLHF TGTGCCAGCAGTTTATCTAGCTCGGGAGCCGGGACAGGTAATTCACCCCTCCACTTT
TRBJ2-7 TRBV7-2 TRBD2 CASSLGGLASYEQYF TGTGCCAGCAGCTTAGGTGGACTAGCCTCCTACGAGCAGTACTTC
TRBJ2-3 TRBV14 - CASSHRGDTQYF TGTGCCAGCAGCCATAGGGGAGATACGCAGTATTTT
TRBJ1-5 TRBV5-3 - CARSLVTNTQPQHF TGTGCCAGAAGCTTGGTGACAAACACTCAGCCCCAGCATTTT
TRBJ2-2 TRBV5-1 - CASSLAPASTGELFF TGCGCCAGCAGCTTGGCCCCAGCGAGTACCGGGGAGCTGTTTTTT
TRBJ1-5 TRBV27 - CASKRGVNQPQHF TGTGCCAGCAAAAGGGGCGTAAATCAGCCCCAGCATTTT
TRBJ2-7 TRBV5-5 - CASSPPGSQYEQYF TGTGCCAGCAGCCCTCCCGGGAGCCAATACGAGCAGTACTTC
TRBJ1-1 TRBV6-5 TRBD1 CASSGNGQANTEAFF TGTGCCAGCAGTGGGAACGGACAGGCGAACACTGAAGCTTTCTTT
TRBJ1-4 TRBV7-2 TRBD1 CASSPQGSGEKLFF TGTGCCAGCAGCCCACAGGGGAGTGGGGAAAAACTGTTTTTT
TRBJ2-7 TRBV4-1 - CASSQGQGSYEQYF TGCGCCAGCAGCCAAGGGCAGGGGTCCTACGAGCAGTACTTC
TRBJ1-2 TRBV11-3 - CASTPPIGGGGYTF TGTGCCAGCACCCCCCCCATTGGGGGCGGTGGCTACACCTTC
TRBJ2-5 TRBV18 TRBD2 CASSPLASGLQETQYF TGTGCCAGCTCACCCCTGGCTAGCGGGCTTCAGGAGACCCAGTACTTC
TRBJ2-1 TRBV5-1 TRBD2 CASSLRLAGRGSDNEQFF TGCGCCAGCAGCTTGAGGCTAGCGGGAAGAGGCTCCGACAATGAGCAGTTCTTC
TRBJ2-7 TRBV13 - CASSHPWQSYEQYF TGTGCCAGCAGCCACCCCTGGCAGTCCTACGAGCAGTACTTC
TRBJ1-1 TRBV5-4 TRBD1 CASSRTGTGVGTEAFF TGTGCCAGCAGCCGTACCGGGACAGGGGTGGGCACTGAAGCTTTCTTT
TRBJ2-7 TRBV6-6 - CASRTGHNFYEQYF TGTGCCAGCAGGACGGGACATAATTTCTACGAGCAGTACTTC
TRBJ2-5 TRBV9 - CASSASGTPEETQYF TGTGCCAGCAGCGCCTCCGGGACACCCGAAGAGACCCAGTACTTC
TRBJ1-3 TRBV6-5 - CASSYRVNPSGNTIYF TGTGCCAGCAGTTACCGGGTGAACCCCTCTGGAAACACCATATATTTT
TRBJ2-7 TRBV6-5 - CASSPSAPSYEQYF TGTGCCAGCAGTCCCTCAGCGCCATCCTACGAGCAGTACTTC
TRBJ1-5 TRBV19 - CASSIGGRSGVWNQPQHF TGTGCCAGTAGTATAGGGGGCCGCTCCGGCGTTTGGAATCAGCCCCAGCATTTT
TRBJ2-1 TRBV6-5 - CASKRLTGYNEQFF TGTGCTTCCAAGAGGCTGACAGGCTACAATGAGCAGTTCTTC